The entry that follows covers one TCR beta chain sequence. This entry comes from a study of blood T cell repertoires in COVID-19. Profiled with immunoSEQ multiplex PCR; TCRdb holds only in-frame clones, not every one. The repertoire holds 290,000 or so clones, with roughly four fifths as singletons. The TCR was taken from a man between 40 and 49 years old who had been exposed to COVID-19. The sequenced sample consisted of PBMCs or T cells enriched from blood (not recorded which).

CDR3 nucleotides: TGTGCCAGCAGTCGGGGACAGGGGATAAGTGGCTACACCTTC. It specifies CASSRGQGISGYTF. The rearrangement uses TRBV2 and TRBJ1-2, with 10 bases lining up with TRBD1. The CDR3 is 14 amino acids. The V segment lost 5 bases and the J segment 7 bases; nucleotides outside the gene matches: 7. Germline CDR1 and CDR2: SNHLY and FYNNEI.